The rows below give T cell receptor beta chains drawn from one sample of a study of blood T cell repertoires in COVID-19. The table came from immunoSEQ multiplex PCR; TCRdb's copy has only in-frame clones and leaves some out. Of some 70,000 clones listed, roughly 90% are singletons. Sequenced material: peripheral blood. These TCRs come from a man aged 45 to 65 with acute or convalescent COVID-19. CDR3s include the opening cysteine and the closing phenylalanine or tryptophan. The D gene is left open where the match is weak. A row's size may be missing; if present it is once, few, many or a size class.

J,D,size,V,DNA,CDR3
TRBJ1-2,.,once,TRBV3-1/TRBV3-2,TGTGCCAGCAGCCAACCTATTGGGCGGGACGGGTACTATGGCTACACCTTC,CASSQPIGRDGYYGYTF
TRBJ1-2,.,.,TRBV4-1,TGCGCCAGCAGCCAAGTGGAGGGGAATTCCTATGGCTACACCTTC,CASSQVEGNSYGYTF
TRBJ2-1,TRBD2,.,TRBV10-3,TGTGCCATCAGTGCGGCTAGCGGGCCCGTTTCCTACAATGAGCAGTTCTTC,CAISAASGPVSYNEQFF
TRBJ2-5,.,.,TRBV24-1,TGTGCCACCAGTGATACCCAGGAGGTCTCGAGAGAGACCCAGTACTTC,CATSDTQEVSRETQYF
TRBJ1-4,TRBD1,.,TRBV5-4,TGTGCCAGCAGCAAAGGACAGGTGGAGGCTAATGAAAAACTGTTTTTT,CASSKGQVEANEKLFF
TRBJ2-2,.,.,TRBV12-5,TGTGCTAGTGGTTTGGTACTGGGGCCCCAGTCCGGGGAGCTGTTTTTT,CASGLVLGPQSGELFF
TRBJ2-7,.,once,TRBV4-1,TGCGCCAGCAGCCCCTCCCAGGGGGGCTCCTACGAGCAGTACTTC,CASSPSQGGSYEQYF
TRBJ2-1,TRBD2,once,TRBV7-2,TGTGCCAGCAAACCTGGGGGGGTGGCTAAGCAGTTCTTC,CASKPGGVAKQFF
TRBJ1-1,.,.,TRBV4-1,TGCGCCAGCAGCCAAGCAGGGGAGGGCACTGAAGCTTTCTTT,CASSQAGEGTEAFF
TRBJ1-1,.,.,TRBV9,TGTGCCAGCAGCGTAGCTCGCGGCACTGAAGCTTTCTTT,CASSVARGTEAFF
TRBJ1-3,TRBD1,.,TRBV4-1,TGCGCCAGCAGCCAAGATTGGACAGGGCCCGGAAACACCATATATTTT,CASSQDWTGPGNTIYF
TRBJ1-2,.,.,TRBV5-1,TGCGCCAGCAGCTTTGGAGATAACTATGGCTACACCTTC,CASSFGDNYGYTF
TRBJ2-7,.,.,TRBV6-5,TGTGCCAGCAGACAGTATAGGGGCGAGCAGTACTTC,CASRQYRGEQYF
TRBJ2-7,.,.,TRBV27,TGTGCCAGCAGTCCCTTTACTGGACTGGCAATCAACGAGCAGTACTTC,CASSPFTGLAINEQYF
TRBJ2-7,.,once,TRBV18,TGTGCCAGCTCATTCTCAGGACAGAATACCGAGCAGTACTTC,CASSFSGQNTEQYF
TRBJ1-4,.,.,TRBV19,TGTGCCAGTAGTACTGGGGGACAAGCAGTGGAACTGTTTTTT,CASSTGGQAVELFF